The 27 T cell receptor beta chains given below trace back to one sample, sequenced in a study of cytomegalovirus exposure and HLA in healthy donors. It was with 60 Vbeta and 13 Jbeta primers that the PCR ran. Generated by immunoSEQ multiplex PCR, the TCRdb table keeps only in-frame clones and is missing some. Of approximately 170,000 clones listed, over 60% are singletons. Sequenced sample: PBMCs. Receptors were obtained from a girl under 18 in good health and CMV-seronegative.

The chain has TRBV5-1 and TRBJ2-2; the match to TRBD1 covers 8 bases. Germline-derived CDR1 and CDR2 are SGHRS and YFSETQ. This CDR3 contains 15 residues. Trimming at V came to 5 bases and at J to 5 bases, leaving 8 bases not matched to a gene. The CDR3 region is CASSRDRPETGELFF. The CDR3 nucleotides read TGCGCCAGCAGTAGGGACAGGCCGGAGACCGGGGAGCTGTTTTTT.

The gene calls are TRBV30 and TRBJ2-1; tentatively, D is TRBD2 (6 bases). The germline V and J ends were trimmed by 1 base and 4 bases, with 11 bases remaining between them. The CDR3 covers 14 residues. Germline V gene lookup returns CDR1 GTSNPN and CDR2 SVGIG (reference sequence). CDR3 sequence: CAWSELAKYNEQFF. CDR3 nucleotide sequence: TGTGCCTGGAGTGAACTAGCCAAATACAATGAGCAGTTCTTC.

The chain couples TRBV5-1 to TRBJ1-6, with a weak D call TRBD1 (6 bases). The germline gives CDR1 SGHRS, CDR2 YFSETQ. The CDR3 length is 17 residues. The germline V and J ends were trimmed by 0 bases and 7 bases, with 17 bases remaining between them. CDR3 sequence reads: CASSLAPTGTNNSPLHF. In nucleotides, the CDR3 is TGCGCCAGCAGCTTGGCACCAACCGGGACAAACAATTCACCCCTCCACTTT.

This sequence joins TRBV5-1 and TRBJ2-3, with D possibly matching TRBD1 (6 bases). The germline CDR1 and CDR2 sequences are SGHRS and YFSETQ. This CDR3 spans 13 amino acids. V was trimmed by 1 base and J by 5 bases, leaving 8 bases between them. In DNA form, the CDR3 reads TGCGCCAGCAGCTTGCAAGGGGGAGATACGCAGTATTTT. Translating it yields CASSLQGGDTQYF.

This clone has a handful of counts. The chain recombines TRBV7-3 with TRBJ2-1; TRBD2 aligns across 12 bases. The germline V gene encodes CDR1 SGHTA and CDR2 FQGTGA. J gave up 3 bases and V 4 bases, and 1 base lay outside the gene matches. CDR3 length: 15 residues. In DNA, the CDR3 is TGTGCCAGCAGCTCACTAGCGGGGGGCTACAATGAGCAGTTCTTC. It yields the protein CASSSLAGGYNEQFF.

This chain connects TRBV6-1 to TRBJ1-4, with D possibly TRBD1 on 5 matching bases. This CDR3 contains 12 residues. CDR1 is MNHNS and CDR2 is SASEGT in the germline V gene. The V gene lost 5 bases and the J gene lost 10 bases, with 11 bases spanning the gap. CDR3 residues: CASSPVGRKLFF. The CDR3, as DNA: TGTGCCAGCAGTCCGGTGGGGCGAAAACTGTTTTTT.

This clone has only a few counts. The CDR3 spells CASSLNERIDEQFF. In DNA form, the CDR3 reads TGCGCCAGCAGCTTGAATGAGCGTATCGATGAGCAGTTCTTC. The chain employs TRBV5-1 and TRBJ2-1; no definite D call. V lost 1 base and J lost 8, with 13 bases in between. Germline V gene lookup returns CDR1 SGHRS and CDR2 YFSETQ. This CDR3 comprises 14 residues.

Only a few counts were recorded for this clone. The chain combines TRBV5-1 with TRBJ1-4; D might be TRBD1 (5 bases). Germline V gene lookup returns CDR1 SGHRS and CDR2 YFSETQ. CDR3 length: 16 residues. Trimming pared 0 bases from V and 0 bases from J, leaving 9 bases between. The CDR3 sequence: CASSLGGAATNEKLFF. The CDR3 coding sequence is TGCGCCAGCAGCTTGGGCGGGGCTGCAACTAATGAAAAACTGTTTTTT.

This chain links TRBV5-1 with TRBJ2-5, with TRBD2 matching 9 bases. Germline V gene sequence: CDR1 SGHRS, CDR2 YFSETQ. The CDR3 spans 15 residues. J gave up 2 bases and V 3 bases, and 5 bases lay outside the gene matches. The CDR3 region has the DNA TGCGCCAGCAGCTCAACTAGCGGGCCACAAGAGACCCAGTACTTC. This gives the protein CASSSTSGPQETQYF.

The chain carries TRBV6-5 and TRBJ2-7; no reliable D call. V lost 0 bases and J lost 2, with 8 bases in between. Germline V gene data show CDR1 as MNHEY and CDR2 as SVGAGI. The CDR3 runs to 14 residues. CDR3 in DNA: TGTGCCAGCAGTTACTCACCCAGCGCCTACGAGCAGTACTTC. It translates to CASSYSPSAYEQYF.

This clone was seen only once. The chain has TRBV9 and TRBJ1-1; D is perhaps TRBD1 (5 bases). V was pared by 0 bases and J by 4 bases, with 10 bases between. This CDR3 spans 14 amino acids. CDR1 is SGDLS and CDR2 is YYNGEE in the germline V gene. CDR3 amino acids: CASSVGGGITEAFF. The DNA of the CDR3 is TGTGCCAGCAGCGTAGGGGGGGGTATCACTGAAGCTTTCTTT. The whole variable domain, filled in from reference TRBV9 and TRBJ1-1, reads DSGVTQTPKHLITATGQRVTLRCSPRSGDLSVYWYQQSLDQGLQFLIQYYNGEERAKGNILERFSAQQFPDLHSELNLSSLELGDSALYFCASSVGGGITEAFFGQGTRLTVV.

V and J are TRBV7-2 and TRBJ1-2, with TRBD1 matching 7 bases. The CDR3 consists of 15 residues. CDR1 and CDR2 (germline): SGHTA, FQGNSA. V dropped 4 bases and J dropped 4; count of bases not matched to a gene: 9. The CDR3 region has the DNA TGTGCCAGCAGCTCTCAGGGGGGAAAGGCCTATGGCTACACCTTC. Translation gives CASSSQGGKAYGYTF.

The chain is built from TRBV6-6 and TRBJ1-1, with TRBD1 identical over 7 bases. Germline-derived CDR1 and CDR2 are MNHNY and SVGAGI (reference sequence). The CDR3 consists of 16 residues. J gave up 3 bases and V 0 bases, and 7 bases lay outside the gene matches. The CDR3 coding sequence is TGTGCCAGCAGTTACTCGCCCAGGGGGACAGACACTGAAGCTTTCTTT. It codes for CASSYSPRGTDTEAFF.

The chain joins TRBV5-1 to TRBJ2-2; unclear D gene. Germline CDR1 and CDR2: SGHRS and YFSETQ. This CDR3 has 14 residues. V lost 0 bases to trimming and J lost 7 bases, with 10 bases between them. CDR3 bases: TGCGCCAGCAGCTTGGCTATCGCCGGCGGGGAGCTGTTTTTT. Translating gives CASSLAIAGGELFF.

The chain employs TRBV27 and TRBJ2-7, with D perhaps TRBD2 (6 bases). The CDR3 covers 15 residues. The germline V gene has CDR1 MNHEY and CDR2 SMNVEV (reference sequence). V was shortened by 0 bases and J by 1 base, with 10 bases between the two germline ends. The DNA of the CDR3 is TGTGCCAGCAGTTTATCTCGGGGACTGTCCTACGAGCAGTACTTC. Translation gives CASSLSRGLSYEQYF.

The DNA of the CDR3 is TGTGCCAGCAGTTTTCAGGGAGGGGCGGGTAATTCACCCCTCCACTTT. Protein product: CASSFQGGAGNSPLHF. This sequence joins TRBV6-6 and TRBJ1-6; TRBD1 is a possible D gene (5 bases). Trimming took 4 bases from V and 6 from J, leaving 16 bases between them. Germline lookup yields CDR1 MNHNY and CDR2 SVGAGI (reference sequence). CDR3 length equals 16 residues.

J is TRBJ2-3 and V is TRBV4-1, with D unresolved. The germline CDR1 and CDR2 sequences are MGHRA and YSYEKL. This CDR3 contains 15 residues. The V end was cut by 1 base, the J end by 2 bases, with 10 bases between. The CDR3 spells CASSQVKLITDTQYF. The DNA for the CDR3 is TGCGCCAGCAGCCAAGTAAAACTGATCACAGATACGCAGTATTTT.

The chain uses TRBV19 and TRBJ1-4; a weak D match, TRBD1 (5 bases). Per the germline V gene, CDR1 is LNHDA and CDR2 is SQIVND (reference sequence). This CDR3 spans 14 amino acids. The V gene lost 10 bases and the J gene lost 5 bases, with 17 bases spanning the gap. CDR3 in DNA: TGTGCCACGCGCGAGGAGGGACCAAATGAAAAACTGTTTTTT. It codes for CATREEGPNEKLFF.

V is TRBV11-2 and J is TRBJ1-3; no reliable D call. V lost 0 bases, J lost 0 bases, and 6 bases lay in between. The CDR3 length is 15 residues. CDR1 is SGHAT, CDR2 FQNNGV, per germline. The CDR3 bases are TGTGCCAGCAGCTTAGAAGGGAGCTCTGGAAACACCATATATTTT. As protein: CASSLEGSSGNTIYF.

This chain links TRBV6-1 with TRBJ1-2; D is undetermined. The V end was cut by 4 bases, the J end by 1 base, with 7 bases between. Germline V lookup: CDR1 MNHNS, CDR2 SASEGT. The CDR3 totals 13 residues. DNA of the CDR3: TGTGCCAGCAGTGTTCGGGGTAACTATGGCTACACCTTC. It specifies CASSVRGNYGYTF.

This clone was observed a few times. The J gene is TRBJ2-7, the V gene TRBV2, with 12 nucleotides matching TRBD1. The CDR3 totals 14 residues. CDR1 is SNHLY and CDR2 is FYNNEI in the germline V gene. The V and J ends lost 5 bases and 7 bases, in that order; junction bases with no gene match: 6. The CDR3 DNA reads as TGTGCCAGCAGTTGGGGACAGGGGGCGAGAGAGCAGTACTTC. Translated, it gives CASSWGQGAREQYF.

This chain uses TRBV2 with TRBJ2-3, with D perhaps matching TRBD1 (7 bases). Germline-derived CDR1 and CDR2 are SNHLY and FYNNEI. Between the trimmed V and J ends, which lost 7 bases and 4 bases, there was a span of 15 bases. The CDR3 length is 14 residues. CDR3 sequence (DNA): TGTGCCAGCAAGGAGGGGGCGTTCGCAGATACGCAGTATTTT. It specifies CASKEGAFADTQYF.

This clone was counted a single time. V usage is TRBV4-1 and J usage is TRBJ1-6; weak D call: TRBD1 (5 bases). The length of the CDR3 is 16 residues. The V end was cut by 4 bases, the J end by 4 bases, with 14 bases between. Germline CDR1 MGHRA, CDR2 YSYEKL. DNA of the CDR3: TGCGCCAGCAGCCCGAAGGAGGGACCATATAATTCACCCCTCCACTTT. Protein: CASSPKEGPYNSPLHF.

The rearrangement uses TRBV10-3 and TRBJ1-1; D not certain. CDR3 length: 12 amino acids. V was trimmed by 7 bases and J by 3 bases, leaving 9 bases between them. Germline V lookup: CDR1 ENHRY, CDR2 SYGVKD. The CDR3 DNA reads TGTGCCATCAACGCAGGCGACACTGAAGCTTTCTTT. Its translation is CAINAGDTEAFF.

The chain employs TRBV12-5 and TRBJ1-5; TRBD1 is a possible D gene (5 bases). There are 15 residues in the CDR3. Per germline, CDR1 LGHNT and CDR2 FRNRAP. V was trimmed by 6 bases and J by 9 bases, leaving 21 bases between them. CDR3 nucleotides: TGTGCTAGTGGGTGGTCCCCTGACAGCCGCGGGCCCCAGCATTTT. Amino acid sequence: CASGWSPDSRGPQHF.

The chain links TRBV7-6 to TRBJ1-1, with 7 bases matching TRBD1. The CDR3 covers 15 residues. V was pared by 5 bases and J by 1 base, with 7 bases of the junction left unmatched. The germline V gene encodes CDR1 SGHVS and CDR2 FNYEAQ. The CDR3 DNA reads as TGTGCCAGCAGCCCGATGGGACAGAGGAACACTGAAGCTTTCTTT. It is translated as CASSPMGQRNTEAFF.

A few counts support this clone. This chain connects TRBV6-1 to TRBJ2-5, with 8 bases matching TRBD2. Losses at the gene ends were 5 bases for V and 6 bases for J; bases not matched to a gene: 8. Germline V gene sequence: CDR1 MNHNS, CDR2 SASEGT. CDR3 length: 14 amino acids. This CDR3 is CASSRGTSGQTQYF. CDR3 coding DNA: TGTGCCAGCAGTAGAGGGACTAGTGGGCAGACCCAGTACTTC.